This is a list of T cell receptor beta chains from one sample in a study. TCRdb fed the 5' RACE reads into MiXCR, producing one record per CDR3 protein. The table has 35,000 to 50,000 distinct CDR3 sequences, approximately 28% seen once; the top ten hold roughly 4.1%. The sample comprised tumor-infiltrating memory CD4+ T cells sorted from the breast tumor. The receptors come from a female donor with breast cancer. Each CDR3 is given with its conserved first and last residue. Each record gives: V gene, J gene, clone size, D gene, CDR3 protein, CDR3 DNA. The D gene is left open where the match is weak. The size entry is marked missing in some rows and otherwise reads once, few, many or a size class.

v_call: TRBV6-5; j_call: TRBJ1-5; clone_size: -; d_call: -; cdr3_aa: CASSYSGSGGGNQPQHF; cdr3_nt: TGTGCCAGCAGTTACTCGGGATCCGGGGGGGGCAATCAGCCCCAGCATTTT
v_call: TRBV6-5; j_call: TRBJ2-6; clone_size: -; d_call: TRBD1; cdr3_aa: CASSRGQLTAGANVLTF; cdr3_nt: TGTGCCAGCAGTAGGGGACAGTTGACGGCTGGGGCCAACGTCCTGACTTTC
v_call: TRBV5-1; j_call: TRBJ1-2; clone_size: few; d_call: -; cdr3_aa: CASNYYGYTF; cdr3_nt: TGCGCCAGCAACTACTATGGCTACACCTTC
v_call: TRBV15; j_call: TRBJ2-1; clone_size: few; d_call: TRBD1; cdr3_aa: CATSRGTGLGLDEQFF; cdr3_nt: TGTGCCACCAGCAGAGGGACAGGGCTGGGTTTGGATGAGCAGTTCTTC
v_call: TRBV5-6; j_call: TRBJ1-3; clone_size: -; d_call: -; cdr3_aa: CASSLGTTRGASGNTIYF; cdr3_nt: TGTGCCAGCAGCTTGGGGACAACCCGAGGGGCCTCTGGAAACACCATATATTTT
v_call: TRBV5-1; j_call: TRBJ2-7; clone_size: few; d_call: -; cdr3_aa: CASSFNGAGSYEQYF; cdr3_nt: TGCGCCAGCAGCTTCAATGGGGCAGGGAGCTACGAGCAGTACTTC
v_call: TRBV20-1; j_call: TRBJ1-3; clone_size: -; d_call: -; cdr3_aa: CSARDSGGGGNTIYF; cdr3_nt: TGCAGTGCTAGAGATTCGGGGGGAGGGGGAAACACCATATATTTT
v_call: TRBV24-1; j_call: TRBJ2-3; clone_size: -; d_call: TRBD2; cdr3_aa: CATSDLETSGRAEPSADTQYF; cdr3_nt: TGTGCCACCAGTGATTTGGAGACTAGCGGGAGGGCCGAACCATCGGCAGATACGCAGTATTTT
v_call: TRBV7-3; j_call: TRBJ2-5; clone_size: -; d_call: TRBD2; cdr3_aa: CASSSGRILAREGETQYF; cdr3_nt: TGTGCCAGCAGCTCTGGACGAATACTAGCGAGAGAAGGGGAGACCCAGTACTTC
v_call: TRBV5-1; j_call: TRBJ2-2; clone_size: -; d_call: -; cdr3_aa: CASSGQGSAGELFF; cdr3_nt: TGCGCCAGCAGCGGGCAGGGGTCAGCCGGGGAGCTGTTTTTT
v_call: TRBV4-1; j_call: TRBJ2-2; clone_size: -; d_call: -; cdr3_aa: CASSQALRVTGELFF; cdr3_nt: TGCGCCAGCAGCCAAGCCCTACGGGTTACCGGGGAGCTGTTTTTT
v_call: TRBV20-1; j_call: TRBJ2-6; clone_size: -; d_call: -; cdr3_aa: CSARQGGAGANVLTF; cdr3_nt: TGCAGTGCTAGACAGGGTGGAGCTGGGGCCAACGTCCTGACTTTC
v_call: TRBV5-5; j_call: TRBJ1-1; clone_size: few; d_call: TRBD1; cdr3_aa: CASFRRQGAAFF; cdr3_nt: TGTGCCAGCTTCCGGAGACAGGGGGCGGCTTTCTTT
v_call: TRBV7-3; j_call: TRBJ2-3; clone_size: few; d_call: -; cdr3_aa: CASSLLSQPDTQYF; cdr3_nt: TGTGCCAGCAGCTTACTGTCCCAACCAGATACGCAGTATTTT
v_call: TRBV4-2; j_call: TRBJ2-5; clone_size: few; d_call: TRBD1; cdr3_aa: CASSQAQTGERETQYF; cdr3_nt: TGTGCCAGCAGCCAAGCTCAGACAGGGGAGAGGGAGACCCAGTACTTC
v_call: TRBV7-3; j_call: TRBJ1-1; clone_size: many; d_call: -; cdr3_aa: CASSFGMNTEAFF; cdr3_nt: TGTGCCAGCAGCTTTGGGATGAACACTGAAGCTTTCTTT
v_call: TRBV4-2; j_call: TRBJ2-7; clone_size: few; d_call: TRBD2; cdr3_aa: CASSYGLAGGTQQYF; cdr3_nt: TGTGCCAGCAGCTATGGACTAGCGGGAGGGACCCAGCAGTACTTC
v_call: TRBV5-4; j_call: TRBJ2-1; clone_size: many; d_call: -; cdr3_aa: CASSFSDEQFF; cdr3_nt: TGTGCCAGCAGCTTCTCGGATGAGCAGTTCTTC
v_call: TRBV7-2; j_call: TRBJ1-4; clone_size: -; d_call: -; cdr3_aa: CASSSPHMEKLFF; cdr3_nt: TGTGCCAGCAGCTCCCCCCATATGGAAAAACTGTTTTTT
v_call: TRBV30; j_call: TRBJ1-3; clone_size: -; d_call: TRBD1; cdr3_aa: CAYYRGRVGNTIYF; cdr3_nt: TGTGCCTACTACAGGGGGCGCGTTGGAAACACCATATATTTT
v_call: TRBV3-1; j_call: TRBJ2-1; clone_size: -; d_call: -; cdr3_aa: CASSQDLSPYYNEQFF; cdr3_nt: TGTGCCAGCAGCCAAGATCTAAGTCCCTACTACAATGAGCAGTTCTTC
v_call: TRBV7-2; j_call: TRBJ2-5; clone_size: many; d_call: TRBD2; cdr3_aa: CASSLASGDQETQYF; cdr3_nt: TGTGCCAGCAGCTTAGCCAGCGGGGATCAAGAGACCCAGTACTTC
v_call: TRBV5-6; j_call: TRBJ1-1; clone_size: -; d_call: -; cdr3_aa: CASSFKGGTEAFF; cdr3_nt: TGTGCCAGCAGCTTCAAGGGAGGGACTGAAGCTTTCTTT
v_call: TRBV7-6; j_call: TRBJ1-6; clone_size: few; d_call: -; cdr3_aa: CASSLGGFNSPLHF; cdr3_nt: TGTGCCAGCAGCTTAGGGGGTTTCAATTCACCCCTCCACTTT
v_call: TRBV7-9; j_call: TRBJ1-1; clone_size: few; d_call: TRBD1; cdr3_aa: CASSPQTGVGTEAFF; cdr3_nt: TGTGCCAGCAGCCCTCAGACAGGGGTGGGCACTGAAGCTTTCTTT
v_call: TRBV5-1; j_call: TRBJ2-1; clone_size: -; d_call: TRBD2; cdr3_aa: CASSWIAGEQFF; cdr3_nt: TGCGCCAGCAGCTGGATAGCGGGTGAGCAGTTCTTC
v_call: TRBV20-1; j_call: TRBJ1-1; clone_size: -; d_call: -; cdr3_aa: CSARDPSTTQYLNTEAFF; cdr3_nt: TGCAGTGCCAGAGATCCTTCCACGACCCAGTATCTGAACACTGAAGCTTTCTTT
v_call: TRBV28; j_call: TRBJ1-5; clone_size: once; d_call: -; cdr3_aa: CASSLVDGGHQPQHF; cdr3_nt: TGTGCCAGCAGTTTAGTTGACGGGGGGCATCAGCCCCAGCATTTT
v_call: TRBV20-1; j_call: TRBJ2-6; clone_size: few; d_call: TRBD2; cdr3_aa: CSARGQRGGSGANVLTF; cdr3_nt: TGCAGTGCTAGAGGGCAGCGGGGGGGCTCTGGGGCTAACGTCCTGACTTTC
v_call: TRBV5-1; j_call: TRBJ1-1; clone_size: few; d_call: -; cdr3_aa: CASSLAPGPGTGAFF; cdr3_nt: TGCGCCAGCAGCTTGGCTCCGGGGCCCGGCACTGGAGCTTTCTTT
v_call: TRBV18; j_call: TRBJ1-2; clone_size: -; d_call: -; cdr3_aa: CASSFTPGAYGYTF; cdr3_nt: TGTGCCAGCTCATTTACCCCAGGGGCCTATGGCTACACCTTC
v_call: TRBV9; j_call: TRBJ2-7; clone_size: many; d_call: TRBD1; cdr3_aa: CASSVEGGYDYEQYF; cdr3_nt: TGTGCCAGCAGCGTAGAAGGGGGCTACGACTACGAGCAGTACTTC
v_call: TRBV12-3/TRBV12-4; j_call: TRBJ1-6; clone_size: few; d_call: -; cdr3_aa: CASSGDGTNSPLHF; cdr3_nt: TGTGCCAGCAGTGGGGACGGGACGAATTCACCCCTCCACTTT
v_call: TRBV6-2/TRBV6-3; j_call: TRBJ2-7; clone_size: few; d_call: -; cdr3_aa: CASSLSRRGYEQYF; cdr3_nt: TGTGCCAGCAGTCTCTCCAGGCGAGGGTACGAGCAGTACTTC
v_call: TRBV14; j_call: TRBJ2-6; clone_size: -; d_call: -; cdr3_aa: CASSQDLTSGANVLTF; cdr3_nt: TGTGCCAGCAGCCAAGATCTAACCTCTGGGGCCAACGTCCTGACTTTC
v_call: TRBV30; j_call: TRBJ1-4; clone_size: few; d_call: -; cdr3_aa: CAWSVSVSQKLFF; cdr3_nt: TGTGCCTGGAGTGTATCCGTCTCTCAAAAACTGTTTTTT
v_call: TRBV7-2; j_call: TRBJ1-2; clone_size: few; d_call: -; cdr3_aa: CASSTRLGANYGYTF; cdr3_nt: TGTGCCAGCAGCACCCGACTGGGGGCGAACTATGGCTACACCTTC
v_call: TRBV6-1; j_call: TRBJ1-5; clone_size: -; d_call: -; cdr3_aa: CASSGRQVSNQPQHF; cdr3_nt: TGTGCCAGCAGTGGTCGACAGGTTAGCAATCAGCCCCAGCATTTT
v_call: TRBV5-1; j_call: TRBJ1-1; clone_size: few; d_call: TRBD1; cdr3_aa: CASSDGQGRNTEAFF; cdr3_nt: TGCGCCAGCAGCGACGGACAGGGGAGGAACACTGAAGCTTTCTTT
v_call: TRBV7-2; j_call: TRBJ1-2; clone_size: many; d_call: -; cdr3_aa: CASSSAWGGGYTF; cdr3_nt: TGTGCCAGCAGCTCTGCCTGGGGCGGTGGCTACACCTTC